A selection of T cell receptor beta chains follows, all from one sample in a study of T cell responses to AZD1222 COVID-19 vaccine. The method was immunoSEQ multiplex PCR; TCRdb's version includes in-frame clones alone and lacks a portion of them. The sample lists 130,000 or so clones, more than 75% seen once, with about 1% in the top ten. The sample here was peripheral blood, taken 28 days after the second AZD1222 dose. The source is an adult who received the AZD1222 COVID-19 vaccine. Each CDR3 is given with its conserved first and last residue.

>TRBV6-5|TRBJ1-1
CASSWREGLDTEAFF
>TRBV5-4|TRBJ1-1
CASNAGGGTEAFF
>TRBV7-8|TRBJ1-6
CASSSTGTGLHF
>TRBV6-6|TRBJ2-7
CASSEPGTKGAF
>TRBV5-6|TRBJ2-2
CASSLVRTGELFF
>TRBV10-3|TRBJ1-2
CAISESGARGYTF
>TRBV7-9|TRBJ2-1
CASSLGAGGNEQFF
>TRBV18|TRBJ2-1
CASSPVGSSYNEQFF
>TRBV6-5|TRBJ1-3
CASSTEPGNTIYF
>TRBV19|TRBJ1-3
CASSADRDLLNF
>TRBV29-1|TRBJ1-1
CSGRTTEAFF